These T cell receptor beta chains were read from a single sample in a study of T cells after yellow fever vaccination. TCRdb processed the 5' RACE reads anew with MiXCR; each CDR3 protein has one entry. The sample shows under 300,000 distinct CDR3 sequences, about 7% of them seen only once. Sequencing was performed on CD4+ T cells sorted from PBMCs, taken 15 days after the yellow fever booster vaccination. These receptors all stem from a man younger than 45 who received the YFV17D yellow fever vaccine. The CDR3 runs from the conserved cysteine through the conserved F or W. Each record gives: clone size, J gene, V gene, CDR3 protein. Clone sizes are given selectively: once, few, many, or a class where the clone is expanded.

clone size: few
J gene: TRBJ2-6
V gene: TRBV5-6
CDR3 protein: CASSLRSAGANVLTF

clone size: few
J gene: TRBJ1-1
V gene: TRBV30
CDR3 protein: CAGVGIRGRMNTEAFF

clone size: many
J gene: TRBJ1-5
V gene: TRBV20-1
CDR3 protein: CSARDREAPQPQHF

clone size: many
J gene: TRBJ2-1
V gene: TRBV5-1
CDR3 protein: CASSLDLTGGSYNEQFF

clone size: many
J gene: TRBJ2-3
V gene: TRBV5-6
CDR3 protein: CASSLASYTQYF

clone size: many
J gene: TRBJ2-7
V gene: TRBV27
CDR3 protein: CASRTTSGRSNEQYF

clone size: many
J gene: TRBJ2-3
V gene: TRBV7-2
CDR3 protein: CASSPPVGGLRGTQYF

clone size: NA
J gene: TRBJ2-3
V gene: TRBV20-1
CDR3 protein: CSAGRLAGTLGGTDTQYF

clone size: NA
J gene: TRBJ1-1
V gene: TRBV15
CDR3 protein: CATSIHLNTEAFF

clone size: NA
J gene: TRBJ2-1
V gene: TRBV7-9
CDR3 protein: CASSLIGDRVNEQFF

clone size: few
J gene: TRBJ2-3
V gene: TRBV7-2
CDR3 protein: CASSSDPWTDTQYF

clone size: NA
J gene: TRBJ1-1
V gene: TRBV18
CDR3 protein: CASSPRNGNTEAFF

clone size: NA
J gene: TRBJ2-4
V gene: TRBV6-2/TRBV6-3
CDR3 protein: CASTERNIQYF

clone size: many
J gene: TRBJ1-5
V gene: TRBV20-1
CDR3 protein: CSASQGQSNQPQHF

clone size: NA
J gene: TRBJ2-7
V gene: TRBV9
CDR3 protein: CASSVRSSGYEQYF

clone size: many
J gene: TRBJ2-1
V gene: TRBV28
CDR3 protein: CASSLSGLAHPNEQFF

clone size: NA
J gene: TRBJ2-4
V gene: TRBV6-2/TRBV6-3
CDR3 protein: CASSYRGSKNIQYF

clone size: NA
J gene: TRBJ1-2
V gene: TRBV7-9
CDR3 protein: CASSLDAGSGGYTF

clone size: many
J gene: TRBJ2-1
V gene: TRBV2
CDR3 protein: CASKSDRNNEQFF

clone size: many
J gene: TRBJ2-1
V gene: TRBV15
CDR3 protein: CATSRDIAGGREQFF

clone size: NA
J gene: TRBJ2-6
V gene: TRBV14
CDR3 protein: CASSQGGSSRGPGGANVLTF

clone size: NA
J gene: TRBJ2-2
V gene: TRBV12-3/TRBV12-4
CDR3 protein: CASRSTPGQGNTGELFF

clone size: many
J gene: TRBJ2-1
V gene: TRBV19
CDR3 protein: CASSPMRASYNEQFF

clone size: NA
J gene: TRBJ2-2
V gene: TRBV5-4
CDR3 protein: CASSLWAANTGELFF

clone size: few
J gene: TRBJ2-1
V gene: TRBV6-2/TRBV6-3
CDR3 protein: CASSQLAGTYNEQFF

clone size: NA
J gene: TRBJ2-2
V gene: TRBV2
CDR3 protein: CASSDQGRRTGELFF

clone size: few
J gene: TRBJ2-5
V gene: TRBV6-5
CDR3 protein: CASSSTGGIETQYF

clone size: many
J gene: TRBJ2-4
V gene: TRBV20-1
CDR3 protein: CSARELRGGVWNIQYF

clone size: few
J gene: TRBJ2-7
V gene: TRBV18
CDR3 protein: CASSPRIADKSGVYEQYF

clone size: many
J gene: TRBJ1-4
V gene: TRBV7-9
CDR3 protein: CASSLDYATNEKLFF

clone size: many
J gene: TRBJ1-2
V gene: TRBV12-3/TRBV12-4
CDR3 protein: CASSQTASGGYTF

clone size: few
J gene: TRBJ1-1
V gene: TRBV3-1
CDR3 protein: CASSQGTGRPEAFF

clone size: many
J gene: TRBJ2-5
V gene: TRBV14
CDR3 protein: CASSQGVGQYQETQYF

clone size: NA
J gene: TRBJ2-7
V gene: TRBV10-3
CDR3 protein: CAISAALAGLYEQYF

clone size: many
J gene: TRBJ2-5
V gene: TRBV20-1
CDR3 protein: CSATTLQETQYF

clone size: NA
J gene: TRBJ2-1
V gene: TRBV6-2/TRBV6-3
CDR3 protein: CASSRTGNLDEQFF

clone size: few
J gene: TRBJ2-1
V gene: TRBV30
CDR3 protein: CAWSLWASGAISYNEQFF

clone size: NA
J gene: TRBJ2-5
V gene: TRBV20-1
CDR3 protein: CSATPGTSAGETQYF

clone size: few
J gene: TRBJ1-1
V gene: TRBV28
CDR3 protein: CASSFLRWAEAFF

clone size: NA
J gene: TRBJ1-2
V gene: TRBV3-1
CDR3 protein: CASSLSSGGFNYGYTF

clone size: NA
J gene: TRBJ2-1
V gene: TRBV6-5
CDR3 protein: CASSYSGTSGTTSYNEQFF

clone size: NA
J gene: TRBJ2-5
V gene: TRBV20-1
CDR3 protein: CSARSSAGDQETQYF

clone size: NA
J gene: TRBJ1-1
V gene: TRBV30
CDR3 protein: CAWSKGQPNTEAFF

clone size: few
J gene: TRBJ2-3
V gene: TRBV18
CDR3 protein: CASSPITSSPDTQYF

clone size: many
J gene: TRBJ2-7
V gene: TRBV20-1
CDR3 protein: CSARGGIGGSGNEQYF

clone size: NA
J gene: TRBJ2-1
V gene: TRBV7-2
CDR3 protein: CASSLAETSRYEQFF

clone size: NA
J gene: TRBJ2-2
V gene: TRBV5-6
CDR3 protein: CGSSGIFGRSTGELFF

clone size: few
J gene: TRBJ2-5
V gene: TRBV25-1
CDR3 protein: CASSAYLGGVLETQYF

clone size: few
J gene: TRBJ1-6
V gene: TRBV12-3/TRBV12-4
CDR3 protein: CASSFEGERSPLHF

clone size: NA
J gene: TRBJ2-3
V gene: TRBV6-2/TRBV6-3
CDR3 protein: CASSYFGRAADTQYF